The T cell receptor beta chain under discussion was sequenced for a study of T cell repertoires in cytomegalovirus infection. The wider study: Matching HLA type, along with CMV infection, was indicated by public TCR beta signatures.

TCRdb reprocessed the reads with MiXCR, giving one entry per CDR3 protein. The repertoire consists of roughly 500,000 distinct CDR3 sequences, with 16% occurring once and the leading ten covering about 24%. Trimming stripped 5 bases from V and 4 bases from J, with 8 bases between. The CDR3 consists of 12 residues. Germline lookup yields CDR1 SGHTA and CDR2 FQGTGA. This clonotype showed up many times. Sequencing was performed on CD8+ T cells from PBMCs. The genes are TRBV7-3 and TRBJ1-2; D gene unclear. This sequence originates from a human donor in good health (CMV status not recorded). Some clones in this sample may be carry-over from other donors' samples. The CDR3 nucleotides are TGTGCCAGCAGCAACGGCCTCTATGGCTACACCTTC. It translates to CASSNGLYGYTF.